These T cell receptor beta chains were read from a single sample in a study of Graves' ophthalmopathy and Graves' hyperthyroidism. From the multiplex PCR reads, TCRdb called clonotypes with MiXCR, one entry per CDR3 protein. The table has over 500,000 distinct CDR3 sequences, approximately 21% seen once. Specimen: peripheral blood. These receptors came from a woman in her late teens or twenties with stable Graves' hyperthyroidism. Some clones in this sample may be carry-over from other donors' samples. Each CDR3 is given with its conserved first and last residue. D genes are given only for firm matches. Size values are once, few and many counts, or a class for expanded clones, and some rows have none.

V,J,size,D,CDR3,DNA
TRBV6-2/TRBV6-3,TRBJ1-1,.,TRBD1,CASSSLDGTDAKNTEAFF,TGTGCCAGCAGTTCCTTAGATGGGACAGACGCCAAGAACACTGAAGCTTTCTTT
TRBV5-1,TRBJ2-4,.,.,CASSLLSGLENIQYF,TGCGCCAGCAGCTTGTTGTCCGGGCTGGAAAACATTCAGTACTTC
TRBV12-3/TRBV12-4,TRBJ1-1,many,.,CASSFGDNTEAFF,TGTGCCAGCAGTTTCGGGGATAACACTGAAGCTTTCTTT
TRBV5-1,TRBJ1-3,.,.,CASHSLSGNTIYF,TGCGCCAGCCACTCCCTCTCTGGAAACACCATATATTTT
TRBV6-1,TRBJ2-2,.,.,CASLIKNTGELFF,TGTGCCAGTTTAATTAAGAACACCGGGGAGCTGTTTTTT
TRBV20-1,TRBJ2-6,few,TRBD2,CSARNSGSFSGANVLTF,TGCAGTGCTAGAAATAGCGGGAGTTTCTCTGGGGCCAACGTCCTGACTTTC
TRBV2,TRBJ1-1,few,.,CASSRGRGKNTEAFF,TGTGCCAGCAGTCGGGGCAGGGGCAAGAACACTGAAGCTTTCTTT
TRBV11-2,TRBJ2-7,many,.,CASSSPGGTAPYEQYF,TGTGCCAGCAGCTCGCCCGGCGGGACAGCACCCTACGAGCAGTACTTC
TRBV7-2,TRBJ1-1,many,.,CASRPYGGGDTEAFF,TGTGCCAGCAGACCCTACGGGGGCGGGGACACTGAAGCTTTCTTT
TRBV28,TRBJ1-1,.,.,CASSTGSEDTEAFF,TGTGCCAGCAGTACAGGGTCAGAGGACACTGAAGCTTTCTTT
TRBV12-3/TRBV12-4,TRBJ1-5,many,.,CASSPSIRDLSNQPQHF,TGTGCCAGCAGTCCCTCGATTCGAGACCTAAGCAATCAGCCCCAGCATTTT
TRBV11-2,TRBJ2-7,many,TRBD2,CASSLGRLAGVHEQYF,TGTGCCAGCAGCTTAGGTCGACTAGCGGGAGTCCACGAGCAGTACTTC
TRBV12-3/TRBV12-4,TRBJ1-1,many,TRBD1,CASRGQREAFF,TGTGCCAGCAGGGGACAGCGCGAAGCTTTCTTT
TRBV6-6,TRBJ2-7,many,.,CASSPGEAGSYEQYF,TGTGCCAGCAGCCCAGGGGAGGCTGGCTCCTACGAGCAGTACTTC
TRBV27,TRBJ1-2,many,.,CASSLTSSGGNGYTF,TGTGCCAGCAGTTTAACTAGTTCTGGAGGAAATGGCTACACCTTC
TRBV13,TRBJ2-2,many,TRBD2,CASSHTSGGHTGELFF,TGTGCCAGCAGCCACACTAGCGGGGGGCACACCGGGGAGCTGTTTTTT
TRBV2,TRBJ1-1,many,.,CASSGVRKDTEAFF,TGTGCCAGCAGTGGTGTGAGGAAAGACACTGAAGCTTTCTTT
TRBV7-2,TRBJ2-7,few,TRBD2,CASSLFGSRGVEQYF,TGTGCCAGCAGCTTATTCGGGAGCCGGGGGGTCGAGCAGTACTTC
TRBV5-1,TRBJ2-5,many,.,CASSVWTAKETQYF,TGCGCCAGCAGCGTATGGACCGCTAAAGAGACCCAGTACTTC
TRBV6-5,TRBJ1-3,many,.,CASTLHSSGNTIYF,TGTGCCAGCACTTTACATTCCTCTGGAAACACCATATATTTT
TRBV12-3/TRBV12-4,TRBJ1-5,.,.,CASSLGPWNSNQPQHF,TGTGCCAGCAGTTTAGGCCCGTGGAACAGCAATCAGCCCCAGCATTTT
TRBV30,TRBJ1-1,.,.,CAWRADGDTEAFF,TGTGCCTGGAGGGCCGACGGGGACACTGAAGCTTTCTTT
TRBV20-1,TRBJ2-7,many,.,CSAISSGEQYF,TGCAGTGCTATTTCGTCTGGAGAGCAGTACTTC
TRBV27,TRBJ2-7,many,.,CASSSSRGVVYEQYF,TGTGCCAGCAGTTCCTCACGGGGAGTAGTCTACGAGCAGTACTTC
TRBV28,TRBJ2-6,many,TRBD1,CASSPGDRGTGANVLTF,TGTGCCAGCAGCCCGGGGGACAGGGGAACTGGGGCCAACGTCCTGACTTTC
TRBV12-3/TRBV12-4,TRBJ1-2,.,.,CASTLLGLPGYTF,TGTGCCAGCACCTTACTAGGGCTGCCTGGCTACACCTTC
TRBV12-3/TRBV12-4,TRBJ2-2,many,.,CASSLQRTGELFF,TGTGCCAGCAGTCTGCAGCGCACCGGGGAACTGTTTTTT
TRBV28,TRBJ2-5,few,.,CASSIPGRQETQYF,TGTGCCAGCAGTATCCCGGGGCGCCAAGAGACCCAGTACTTC
TRBV20-1,TRBJ1-5,few,TRBD1,CSARDIPGQGSQPQHF,TGCAGTGCTAGAGACATCCCGGGACAGGGCTCTCAGCCCCAGCATTTT
TRBV29-1,TRBJ1-1,many,.,CSVSGFDTEAFF,TGCAGCGTTTCTGGGTTCGACACTGAAGCTTTCTTT
TRBV7-8,TRBJ2-2,many,TRBD1,CASSSTGTVSAGELFF,TGTGCCAGCAGCTCGACCGGGACAGTGTCTGCCGGGGAGCTGTTTTTT
TRBV6-1,TRBJ1-5,few,.,CASSRSGFYSNQPQHF,TGTGCCAGCAGTCGATCAGGATTCTATAGCAATCAGCCCCAGCATTTT
TRBV6-1,TRBJ1-5,.,.,CASSEIGEGNQPQHF,TGTGCCAGCAGTGAAATCGGGGAGGGCAATCAGCCCCAGCATTTT
TRBV4-1,TRBJ1-2,few,.,CASSQDPGTPGYGYTF,TGCGCCAGCAGCCAAGATCCAGGGACTCCTGGGTATGGCTACACCTTC
TRBV7-9,TRBJ1-2,many,.,CASSLLRANYGYTF,TGTGCCAGCAGCTTATTGCGAGCTAACTATGGCTACACCTTC
TRBV6-2/TRBV6-3,TRBJ2-7,.,TRBD1,CASRNGQGVHEQYF,TGTGCCAGCAGAAACGGACAGGGCGTCCACGAGCAGTACTTC
TRBV28,TRBJ2-5,.,TRBD1,CASSLRTGGQESQYF,TGTGCCAGCAGTTTGAGGACAGGGGGCCAAGAGTCCCAGTACTTC
TRBV5-4,TRBJ2-7,.,TRBD1,CASSLYAGTGDSYEQYF,TGTGCCAGCAGCTTATACGCCGGGACAGGGGACTCCTACGAGCAGTACTTC
TRBV11-2,TRBJ1-6,many,TRBD1,CASTQTGTSYSPLHF,TGTGCCAGCACCCAGACAGGGACCAGTTATTCACCCCTCCACTTT
TRBV19,TRBJ2-7,.,TRBD2,CASSRTGTSGRPYEQYF,TGTGCCAGTAGCCGTACCGGGACTAGCGGGAGGCCCTACGAGCAGTACTTC
TRBV29-1,TRBJ2-7,many,.,CSVDKENSYEQYF,TGCAGCGTTGACAAGGAGAACTCCTACGAGCAGTACTTC
TRBV12-3/TRBV12-4,TRBJ1-5,.,.,CATSDASQGNQPQHF,TGTGCCACCAGTGATGCCTCTCAAGGAAATCAGCCCCAGCATTTT
TRBV29-1,TRBJ2-2,.,TRBD2,CSVGLAGGANTGELFF,TGCAGCGTTGGCCTAGCGGGGGGGGCGAACACCGGGGAGCTGTTTTTT
TRBV11-1,TRBJ2-5,many,TRBD2,CASSVRLAGSFQETQYF,TGTGCCAGCAGCGTACGACTAGCGGGGAGCTTCCAAGAGACCCAGTACTTC
TRBV30,TRBJ2-3,few,.,CAWSKARGDTQYF,TGTGCCTGGAGCAAGGCGAGGGGTGATACGCAGTATTTT
TRBV7-2,TRBJ2-2,once,.,CASSLAFTRGNTGELFF,TGTGCCAGCAGCTTAGCTTTTACGAGGGGGAACACCGGGGAGCTGTTTTTT
TRBV6-5,TRBJ1-1,many,.,CASSYFAGDTEAFF,TGTGCCAGCAGTTACTTCGCAGGGGACACTGAAGCTTTCTTT
TRBV12-3/TRBV12-4,TRBJ2-2,once,.,CASRRQGELFF,TGTGCCAGCAGACGACAGGGGGAGCTGTTTTTT
TRBV25-1,TRBJ2-2,many,.,CASSEWSRRTGELFF,TGTGCCAGCAGTGAATGGAGTAGGCGCACCGGGGAGCTGTTTTTT